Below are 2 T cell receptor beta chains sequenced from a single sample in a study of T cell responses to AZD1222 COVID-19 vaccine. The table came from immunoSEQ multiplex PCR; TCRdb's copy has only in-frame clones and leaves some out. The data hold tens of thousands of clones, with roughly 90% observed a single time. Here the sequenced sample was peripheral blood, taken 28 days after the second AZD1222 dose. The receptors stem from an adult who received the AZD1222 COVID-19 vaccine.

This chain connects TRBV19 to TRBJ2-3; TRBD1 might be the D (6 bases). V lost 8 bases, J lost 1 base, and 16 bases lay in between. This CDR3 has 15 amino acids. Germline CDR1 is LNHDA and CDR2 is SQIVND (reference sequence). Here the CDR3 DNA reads TGTGCCAGTTGGGGGCAGAGCGGTCGCACAGATACGCAGTATTTT. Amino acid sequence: CASWGQSGRTDTQYF.

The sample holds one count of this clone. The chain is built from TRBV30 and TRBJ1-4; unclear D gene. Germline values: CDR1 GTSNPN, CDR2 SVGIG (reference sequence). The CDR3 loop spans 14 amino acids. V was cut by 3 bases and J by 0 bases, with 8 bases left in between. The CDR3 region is CAWSWGATNEKLFF. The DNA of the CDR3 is TGTGCCTGGAGCTGGGGAGCAACTAATGAAAAACTGTTTTTT.